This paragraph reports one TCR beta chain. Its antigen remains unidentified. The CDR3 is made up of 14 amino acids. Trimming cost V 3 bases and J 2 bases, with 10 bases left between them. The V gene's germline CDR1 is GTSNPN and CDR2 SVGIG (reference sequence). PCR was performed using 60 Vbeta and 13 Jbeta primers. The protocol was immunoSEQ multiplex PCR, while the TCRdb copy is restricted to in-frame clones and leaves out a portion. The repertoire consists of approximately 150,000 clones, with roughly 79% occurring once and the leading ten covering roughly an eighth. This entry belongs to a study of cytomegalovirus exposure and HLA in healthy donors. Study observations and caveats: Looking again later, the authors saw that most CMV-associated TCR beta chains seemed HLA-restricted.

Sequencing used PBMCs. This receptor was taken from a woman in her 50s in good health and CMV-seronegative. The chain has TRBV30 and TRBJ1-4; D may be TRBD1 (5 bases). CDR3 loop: CAWRGGATNEKLFF. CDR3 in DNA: TGTGCCTGGAGGGGAGGGGCGACTAATGAAAAACTGTTTTTT.